These 13 T cell receptor beta chains were all obtained from the same sample, sequenced in a study of beta chain features in type 1 diabetes. Their antigens remain unidentified. Study results and caveats: Among patients with Type 1 diabetes, TCRB CDR3s were moderately but significantly shorter in every one of the four CD4+ subsets.

The study reverse transcribed the entire isolated RNA, so it sequenced expressed TCRB transcripts. TCRdb keeps only in-frame clones here, not all; method: immunoSEQ multiplex PCR. The sample lists around 250,000 clones; roughly a quarter were seen once. The sample comprised naive CD4+ T cells from blood. The receptors were sampled from a woman aged 30 to 39 with type 1 diabetes.

The rearrangement links TRBV25-1 to TRBJ2-5; 9 positions match TRBD2. Trimming took 1 base from V and 4 from J; bases not matched to a gene: 7. Germline V CDR1 and CDR2: MGHDK, SYGVNS. The CDR3 consists of 16 residues. The CDR3 protein is CASSEWRSGSLETQYF. The CDR3 DNA reads TGTGCCAGCAGTGAATGGCGTAGCGGGAGCTTAGAGACCCAGTACTTC.

J is TRBJ1-2 and V is TRBV29-1; D possibly corresponds to TRBD1 (5 bases). Germline V gene sequence: CDR1 SQVTM, CDR2 ANQGSEA. V gave up 1 base and J gave up 4 bases, with 10 bases separating them. The CDR3 is 13 amino acids. CDR3 sequence reads: CSVEGGEGYGYTF. The CDR3 DNA is TGCAGCGTTGAAGGAGGGGAGGGCTATGGCTACACCTTC.

The V and J genes are TRBV30 and TRBJ1-2, with D perhaps TRBD1 (6 bases). Germline-derived CDR1 and CDR2 are GTSNPN and SVGIG (reference sequence). The V and J ends lost 0 bases and 4 bases respectively, with 9 bases between them. CDR3 length: 13 residues. As DNA, the CDR3 is TGTGCCTGGAGTGTAACAGGGCCCTATGGCTACACCTTC. Its translation: CAWSVTGPYGYTF.

The V and J genes are TRBV28 and TRBJ2-3, with a weak D call TRBD2 (7 bases). CDR3 size: 13 residues. V was pared by 7 bases and J by 2 bases, with 10 bases between. CDR1 is MDHEN, CDR2 SYDVKM, per germline. CDR3 sequence: CASNGGHTDTQYF. In DNA form, the CDR3 reads TGTGCCAGCAACGGGGGGCACACAGATACGCAGTATTTT.

The gene calls are TRBV27 and TRBJ2-7; weak D call: TRBD1 (5 bases). V dropped 8 bases and J dropped 9 bases, with 14 bases sitting between them. The CDR3 is 11 residues long. The V gene's germline CDR1 is MNHEY and CDR2 SMNVEV (reference sequence). The CDR3 protein is CASASRAGQYF. The CDR3 DNA follows: TGTGCCAGCGCGAGCAGGGCTGGGCAGTACTTC.

This chain links TRBV19 with TRBJ2-1; D unresolved. Germline V gene lookup returns CDR1 LNHDA and CDR2 SQIVND (reference sequence). Deletions cut 1 base from V and 12 bases from J, with 10 bases between. CDR3 length: 12 amino acids. As DNA, the CDR3 is TGTGCCAGTAGTATAGTAAGTCTCGGGCAGTTCTTC. This gives the protein CASSIVSLGQFF.

This clone was found a few times. This chain connects TRBV4-1 to TRBJ2-7, with TRBD2 matching 10 bases. CDR1 and CDR2 from the germline V gene are MGHRA and YSYEKL. Germline trimming cut 0 bases from V and 4 bases from J; bases unmatched to any gene: 12. CDR3 length: 18 amino acids. The CDR3 sequence: CASSQDRRGLAGVYEQYF. The CDR3 DNA is TGCGCCAGCAGCCAAGATCGAAGGGGCCTAGCGGGAGTTTACGAGCAGTACTTC.

Only a few counts were recorded for this clone. This chain links TRBV30 with TRBJ1-1; perhaps TRBD1 as D (6 bases). Germline lookup yields CDR1 GTSNPN and CDR2 SVGIG (reference sequence). Trimming stripped 8 bases from V and 3 bases from J, with 13 bases between. The CDR3 is made up of 12 amino acids. CDR3 sequence (DNA): TGTGCCCGGGGGGGGGCCGACACTGAAGCTTTCTTT. It codes for CARGGADTEAFF.

This clone was detected only a few times. CDR3 loop: CASSEYEMTEAFF. The CDR3 DNA reads as TGTGCCAGCAGTGAATATGAGATGACTGAAGCTTTCTTT. The chain joins TRBV25-1 to TRBJ1-1; D is ambiguous. Per germline, CDR1 MGHDK and CDR2 SYGVNS. This CDR3 contains 13 residues. Trimming left V 0 bases short and J 5 bases short, with 7 bases between.

J is TRBJ2-7 and V is TRBV6-6; 8 bases match TRBD2. The germline V gene has CDR1 MNHNY and CDR2 SVGAGI (reference sequence). V trimming: 8 bases; J trimming: 7 bases; junction bases outside the gene matches: 7. The CDR3 loop spans 12 amino acids. CDR3 residues: CASSAGVGEQYF. CDR3 bases: TGTGCCAGCTCAGCGGGAGTAGGAGAGCAGTACTTC.

V gene TRBV9 combines with J gene TRBJ2-1; D is possibly TRBD2 (6 bases). Germline CDR1 is SGDLS and CDR2 is YYNGEE. The ends were cut back, 8 bases at V and 7 bases at J, with 16 bases in the middle. This CDR3 contains 13 residues. As DNA, the CDR3 is TGTGCCAGTGGACCGGGACTTGAAAATGAGCAGTTCTTC. Its translation is CASGPGLENEQFF. The whole variable domain, filled in from reference TRBV9 and TRBJ2-1, reads DSGVTQTPKHLITATGQRVTLRCSPRSGDLSVYWYQQSLDQGLQFLIQYYNGEERAKGNILERFSAQQFPDLHSELNLSSLELGDSALYFCASGPGLENEQFFGPGTRLTVL.

This clone was observed a handful of times. This chain links TRBV29-1 with TRBJ2-5; D may be TRBD2 (6 bases). From germline, CDR1 is SQVTM and CDR2 ANQGSEA. Between the trimmed V and J ends, which lost 7 bases and 2 bases, there was a span of 14 bases. The CDR3 is made up of 13 amino acids. The CDR3 DNA sequence: TGCAGCGGTGCTGGGGGACTGCAAGAGACCCAGTACTTC. Translation gives CSGAGGLQETQYF. Filled out from reference TRBV29-1 and TRBJ2-5, the complete variable domain reads SAVISQKPSRDICQRGTSLTIQCQVDSQVTMMFWYRQQPGQSLTLIATANQGSEATYESGFVIDKFPISRPNLTFSTLTVSNMSPEDSSIYLCSGAGGLQETQYFGPGTRLLVL.

The chain carries TRBV30 and TRBJ2-3, with 8 bases identical to TRBD1. V shed 5 bases and J 0 bases; nucleotides not matched to a gene: 4. This CDR3 is built from 14 residues. Germline V lookup: CDR1 GTSNPN, CDR2 SVGIG (reference sequence). DNA of the CDR3: TGTGCCTGGCGGGACAGGCAAAGCACAGATACGCAGTATTTT. Encoded protein: CAWRDRQSTDTQYF. Full variable domain (remainder filled in from reference TRBV30 and TRBJ2-3): SQTIHQWPATLVQPVGSPLSLECTVEGTSNPNLYWYRQAAGRGLQLLFYSVGIGQISSEVPQNLSASRPQDRQFILSSKKLLLSDSGFYLCAWRDRQSTDTQYFGPGTRLTVL.